One and the same sample provided the 8 T cell receptor beta chains below, sequenced in a study of shared clonotypes between healthy human individuals. CD8 cells regarded as naive lacked CD45RO, were positively chosen for CCR7, and omitted terminally differentiated effector memory CD45RA+ cells. Produced via immunoSEQ multiplex PCR; TCRdb's table is partial and in-frame only. This sample has millions of clones, with 93% found just once. The sequencing input was naive CD8+ T cells from PBMCs. The source is a man aged 18-30 years in good health. Some clones in this sample may be carry-over from other donors' samples.

The rearrangement joins TRBV6-4 to TRBJ2-7; D is undetermined. The V gene's germline CDR1 is MRHNA and CDR2 SNTAGT. With 4 bases removed from V and 1 base from J, the gap between germline ends came to 17 bases. The CDR3 is 16 residues long. CDR3 bases: TGTGCCAGCAGTGCCCACAGTGAAAGGCGGTCCTACGAGCAGTACTTC. It encodes CASSAHSERRSYEQYF.

The rearrangement uses TRBV4-1 and TRBJ2-1; 8 nucleotides agree with TRBD2. The CDR3 extends over 17 amino acids. With 0 bases clipped from V and 7 bases from J, the junction kept 11 bases outside the gene matches. Germline values: CDR1 MGHRA, CDR2 YSYEKL. Here the CDR3 reads CASSQDRSSGSGNEQFF. The CDR3 nucleotides are TGCGCCAGCAGCCAAGATCGCTCAAGCGGGAGTGGGAATGAGCAGTTCTTC.

This chain joins TRBV7-9 and TRBJ2-2; TRBD2 is a possible D gene (5 bases). The length of the CDR3 is 15 residues. The V gene lost 5 bases and the J gene lost 3 bases, with 13 bases spanning the gap. The V gene's germline CDR1 is SEHNR and CDR2 FQNEAQ (reference sequence). The CDR3 DNA reads as TGTGCCAGCAGCCGGGGTCCTTATGACACCGGGGAGCTGTTTTTT. It translates to CASSRGPYDTGELFF.

Concerning this clone itself: The sample carries other DNA sequences with the same CDR3. The chain uses TRBV27 and TRBJ1-2, with 7 positions matching TRBD1. The CDR3 runs 12 residues. V shed 2 bases, J shed 8 bases, and the junction held 2 bases outside the gene matches. Germline assignment: CDR1 MNHEY and CDR2 SMNVEV (reference sequence). CDR3 in amino acids: CASSLGGGGYTF. The CDR3 DNA sequence: TGTGCCAGCAGTTTAGGAGGGGGCGGCTACACCTTC.

This sequence joins TRBV20-1 and TRBJ2-7, with no clear D. Looked up from germline, CDR1 is DFQATT and CDR2 is SNEGSKA (reference sequence). The CDR3 has 11 residues. V was pared by 5 bases and J by 5 bases, with 10 bases between. The CDR3 nucleotides read TGCAGTGCTCTGGAACTAAACGAGCAGTACTTC. Protein: CSALELNEQYF.

V gene TRBV2 combines with J gene TRBJ2-7; 9 positions agree with TRBD1. This CDR3 has 14 amino acids. CDR1 and CDR2 from the germline V gene are SNHLY and FYNNEI. V gave up 7 bases and J gave up 3 bases; unmatched junction bases: 7. The CDR3 spells CASTWGQGNYEQYF. In nucleotides, the CDR3 is TGTGCCAGCACCTGGGGACAGGGCAACTACGAGCAGTACTTC.

V is TRBV9 and J is TRBJ2-2, with 12 bases that match TRBD2. Looked up from germline, CDR1 is SGDLS and CDR2 is YYNGEE. V dropped 4 bases and J dropped 0; count of bases not matched to a gene: 7. The CDR3 is 18 amino acids. This CDR3 is CASSLLAGGWPNTGELFF. The DNA for the CDR3 is TGTGCCAGCAGCTTACTAGCGGGAGGTTGGCCGAACACCGGGGAGCTGTTTTTT.

The rearrangement joins TRBV27 to TRBJ2-1; 10 nucleotides line up with TRBD2. The CDR3 is 16 residues long. Losses at the gene ends were 5 bases for V and 8 bases for J; bases not matched to a gene: 12. Germline assignment: CDR1 MNHEY and CDR2 SMNVEV (reference sequence). The CDR3: CASSPRAGGGLHEQFF. The CDR3 nucleotides are TGTGCCAGCAGTCCGAGAGCGGGAGGGGGCCTTCATGAGCAGTTCTTC.